These T cell receptor beta chains were read from a single sample in a study of T cells expressing NK-cell markers. For each CDR3 protein, TCRdb gives one entry from its re-call of the 5' RACE reads, without DNA. In total, the table holds about 550,000 distinct CDR3 sequences. Sequencing was done on a sample of blood T cells: a sorted CD56 or NKG2C T cell subset, CD4+ or CD8+ T cells, or bulk PBMC T cells (not recorded which). These receptor sequences come from a man aged 18-30 years in good health. CDR3s include the opening cysteine and the closing phenylalanine or tryptophan.

V,J,CDR3
TRBV7-8,TRBJ2-5,CASSLFARDEGQYF
TRBV12-3/TRBV12-4,TRBJ2-1,CASSYYRGGFF
TRBV12-3/TRBV12-4,TRBJ1-1,CASSLRGASEAFF
TRBV4-2,TRBJ2-1,CASSQGPGLAGNEQFF
TRBV11-2,TRBJ2-1,CASSMGQGAYNEQFF
TRBV6-5,TRBJ1-4,CASSYGQGVGRNEKLFF
TRBV11-2,TRBJ2-5,CASSYGGAETQYF
TRBV18,TRBJ2-7,CASSPPRDRGRDEQYF
TRBV12-3/TRBV12-4,TRBJ2-1,CASSLLLAETYNEQFF
TRBV28,TRBJ2-1,CASSLIYEPTKFAEQFF
TRBV7-9,TRBJ2-3,CASSFRRQGRDTQYF
TRBV18,TRBJ2-6,CASSRGQGSVNVLTF
TRBV20-1,TRBJ2-5,CSARAEGGGLAVTQYF
TRBV29-1,TRBJ1-2,CSVEDRTEGYTF
TRBV2,TRBJ2-1,CASGGFSGSYNEQFF
TRBV5-4,TRBJ2-3,CASSLTSGKEDTQYF
TRBV7-3,TRBJ2-1,CASSLNVGEQFF
TRBV20-1,TRBJ2-3,CSAPPRGRSTDTQYF
TRBV12-3/TRBV12-4,TRBJ1-5,CASRLGLSNQPQHF
TRBV7-9,TRBJ1-1,CASSTEMAGANTEAFF
TRBV20-1,TRBJ2-7,CSASPRAGSYEQYF
TRBV10-3,TRBJ2-5,CAISESGGGKAQYF
TRBV19,TRBJ2-7,CASSLGLAGEEQYF